This TCR beta chain was identified in a study of beta chain features in type 1 diabetes (dated by TCRdb to the late 2010s). For the wider study: Patients and healthy donors did not differ in mean age, gender distribution, total cell number or subset yield. A total of 100 million to 110 million sorted cells were examined across all samples, and a strong correlation was observed between cell number per subset and RNA yield. The study compared TCRB repertoires of sorted circulating CD4+ T cell subsets between recently diagnosed type 1 diabetes patients and matched healthy donors. Naive and central memory subsets were obtained from all 28 donors, but regulatory and stem cell-like memory subsets were isolated from only 8 patients and 8 healthy donors. The paper's findings and limits, for the study overall: Patients with type 1 diabetes made fewer insertions and deleted more nucleotides at VDJ recombination sites, implying thymic rearrangement abnormalities. HLA sub-analyses involved small numbers of individuals, so any influence of HLA type on TCRB rearrangement remained unresolved. Because cDNA was sequenced instead of genomic DNA, highly expressing activated cells could be over-represented, though the groups showed no difference in activation or CD3 levels. Naive, central memory and regulatory TCRB repertoires appeared to be more alike among patients than among healthy donors. Shorter templates might be favored by PCR, yet because patient and control samples were amplified and corrected together, any such skew would affect both groups equally. Type 1 diabetes patients showed a moderate but significant shortening of TCRB CDR3 length in all four CD4+ subsets.

This clone occurred a few times. The antigen this receptor binds is unknown. No base-level quality is on record; no much larger clone is a single base apart. The entire amount of isolated RNA was reverse transcribed using the High Capacity cDNA Reverse Transcription Kit, so the sequenced TCRB transcripts were expressed ones. Deep immunoSEQ sequencing was applied to naive, central memory and regulatory T cell samples, giving an average of roughly 3.5 million total reads per sample. After sorted cells were lysed in RLT buffer, RNA was extracted with DNase-treated RNeasy Micro or Mini kits, with the choice depending on cell number. To prevent cross-contamination, every cell subset was processed on its own, while patient and healthy donor samples were processed together. TCRB sequences were amplified from cDNA with the immunoSEQ multiplex PCR, producing 87-bp fragments spanning the CDR3 region. Sequencing of the amplicons was performed on the Illumina HiSeq platform. Processing in the source paper ran as follows. Synthetic template baselines were used to correct PCR bias computationally, reads within Hamming distance 2 were collapsed, and singletons that could not be merged were discarded. By aligning reads against IMGT, V, D and J genes, CDR3 length, and insertions or deletions at six rearrangement sites were assigned. Within each subset, clonotype counts were normalized to sorted cell number, and only after that were true diversity and Gini coefficients computed with the tcR R package. The overlap coefficient, calculated on TCRB nucleotide sequences, was used to measure repertoire sharing. As a proxy for the pre-selection repertoire, out-of-frame TCRB sequences from naive cells were analyzed. TCRdb carries this immuneACCESS record with in-frame sequences only. Its versions omit some clonotypes, under half of them owing to an unresolved V gene in the studies checked, with the rest unexplained. V and J calls and clone size come straight from that table; D and trimming were deduced from the DNA. The sample has some 900,000 clones on record, roughly 17% of them singletons. The top ten constitute about 0.025% of the sample.

The CDR3 runs 13 residues from the cysteine to the phenylalanine. The entry retains the CDR3 DNA only, 39 bases that are in frame from base 1. The germline V gene supplies CDR1 MNHEY and CDR2 SVGAGI. V loses 4 bases of germline sequence and J loses 2 bases, and the interval between the two ends is 9 bases. Each donor gave one peripheral blood draw, averaging roughly 120 mL, which was collected into heparinised tubes. Using a panel that included CD45RO, CCR7, CD25, CD127, CD95 and CD27, naive, central memory, regulatory and stem cell-like memory CD4+ T cells were sorted on a BD FACSAria II. Purity was above 98% for every sorted population. PBMCs were isolated immediately by Lymphoprep density gradient centrifugation and stained directly without culture. To minimize batch effects, samples were stained and sorted in pairs, one healthy donor with one patient per experiment.

The sample consisted of naive CD4+ T cells from blood. What this sample's cell subset or site label stands for: true naive CD4+ T cells. The sequence was collected from a woman younger than 30 in good health. The chain is assembled from TRBV6-5 and TRBJ2-7; the D gene remains uncertain. The nucleotide sequence is given as TGTGCCAGCAGTTCCCCGATCCCCTACGAGCAGTACTTC. It encodes CASSSPIPYEQYF.